This T cell receptor beta chain came from a study of T cells after yellow fever vaccination. Findings and limits, study-wide: Reappearance after the booster was seen for most primary-vaccination clones, at 95% to 97% CD4 and 80% to 90% CD8. Contaminating bulk clonotypes could be abundant in FACS-sorted repertoires. Though it reached lower strength, the secondary response hit its peak faster, day 5 versus 15.

A 5'RACE template-switching step, the method used to make TCR cDNA, added a universal primer site and UMIs. TCRdb reanalysed the 5' RACE reads using MiXCR and keeps one entry per CDR3 protein. This sample has 400,000 to 450,000 distinct CDR3 sequences, with over 15% found just once. The germline gives CDR1 DFQATT, CDR2 SNEGSKA (reference sequence). The CDR3 totals 12 residues. Trimming left V 2 bases short and J 3 bases short, with 7 bases between. This clonotype has a handful of counts. Its target is not known. The clonotype was recovered from a man aged 18 to 30 who received the YFV17D yellow fever vaccine. The material sequenced was PBMCs, taken before the yellow fever booster vaccination. The V and J genes are TRBV20-1 and TRBJ1-1; D is undetermined. The CDR3 is CSARRDDTEAFF. The CDR3 DNA reads as TGCAGTGCTAGAAGGGATGACACTGAAGCTTTCTTT.